A selection of T cell receptor beta chains follows, all from one sample in a study of CD8 T cells in ankylosing spondylitis. Using its own MiXCR run on the 5' RACE reads, TCRdb lists one record per CDR3 protein. The table includes approximately 350,000 distinct CDR3 sequences, 20% to 25% detected once. The sequencing sample was made of blood, either unsorted or a sorted T cell fraction (not recorded which). All receptors come from a male donor with ankylosing spondylitis or in good health (not recorded which). Both conserved end residues are part of each CDR3. A D gene is named only where the DNA matches it firmly. A row's size may be missing; if present it is once, few, many or a size class.

cdr3_length | d_call | j_call | clone_size | v_call | cdr3_aa | cdr3_nt
16 | TRBD2 | TRBJ2-2 | . | TRBV4-1 | CASGTSGGVNTGELFF | TGCGCCAGCGGGACTAGCGGGGGGGTAAACACCGGGGAGCTGTTTTTT
13 | . | TRBJ1-5 | . | TRBV6-1 | CASSTGSNQPQHF | TGTGCCAGCAGTACAGGGAGCAATCAGCCCCAGCATTTT
15 | . | TRBJ2-5 | few | TRBV5-1 | CASSSIGTLGETQYF | TGCGCCAGCAGCTCTATCGGGACCCTCGGGGAGACCCAGTACTTC
15 | . | TRBJ1-5 | . | TRBV10-3 | CAISERQASGQPQHF | TGTGCCATCAGTGAGAGGCAAGCTAGCGGTCAGCCCCAGCATTTT
15 | . | TRBJ2-7 | . | TRBV21-1 | CASSNESGGSYEQYF | TGTGCCAGCAGCAACGAATCAGGGGGGAGCTACGAGCAGTACTTC
13 | . | TRBJ2-3 | . | TRBV12-3/TRBV12-4 | CASTEAATDTQYF | TGTGCCAGCACCGAGGCGGCCACAGATACGCAGTATTTT
14 | . | TRBJ2-3 | few | TRBV20-1 | CSASIGDGLDTQYF | TGCAGTGCTAGTATTGGGGACGGATTGGATACGCAGTATTTT
16 | . | TRBJ2-7 | once | TRBV7-8 | CASSLSFGRREHEQYF | TGTGCCAGCAGCTTGTCTTTCGGCAGGCGCGAGCACGAGCAGTACTTC
16 | TRBD2 | TRBJ2-2 | . | TRBV27 | CASAQLAGGPTGELFF | TGTGCCAGCGCGCAACTAGCGGGGGGCCCCACCGGGGAGCTGTTTTTT
16 | . | TRBJ2-7 | . | TRBV6-5 | CASSYSSQGLLYEQYF | TGTGCCAGCAGTTACTCTAGCCAGGGGTTACTCTACGAGCAGTACTTC
16 | . | TRBJ2-2 | . | TRBV5-1 | CASSSGTIRPNGELFF | TGCGCCAGCAGCTCCGGGACCATTCGCCCCAACGGGGAGCTGTTTTTT
13 | . | TRBJ2-7 | . | TRBV30 | CAWSVVEGSEQYF | TGTGCCTGGAGTGTAGTGGAGGGGAGCGAGCAGTACTTC
13 | . | TRBJ2-7 | . | TRBV20-1 | CSARGADSYEQYF | TGCAGTGCTAGAGGGGCAGATTCCTACGAGCAGTACTTC
14 | TRBD1 | TRBJ1-1 | . | TRBV7-9 | CASSWTGGDTEAFF | TGTGCCAGCAGCTGGACAGGGGGAGACACTGAAGCTTTCTTT
14 | . | TRBJ2-7 | . | TRBV27 | CASSNRDGTYEQYF | TGTGCCAGCAGTAACCGGGACGGAACCTACGAGCAGTACTTC
15 | TRBD2 | TRBJ2-1 | . | TRBV27 | CACSLSSGGANEQFF | TGTGCCTGCAGTTTATCTAGCGGGGGGGCCAATGAGCAGTTCTTC
18 | . | TRBJ2-1 | . | TRBV5-5 | CASSLGYSQLSSYNEQFF | TGTGCCAGCAGCTTGGGGTACAGCCAACTGAGCTCCTACAATGAGCAGTTCTTC
13 | . | TRBJ2-1 | few | TRBV29-1 | CSGSTAEWGEQFF | TGCAGCGGTTCGACAGCGGAGTGGGGTGAGCAGTTCTTC
16 | TRBD2 | TRBJ2-1 | few | TRBV30 | CACPPTSGGALDEQFF | TGTGCCTGCCCCCCTACTAGCGGGGGGGCTTTGGATGAGCAGTTCTTC
13 | . | TRBJ2-1 | few | TRBV27 | CASQNGGHNEQFF | TGTGCCAGCCAGAATGGGGGTCACAATGAGCAGTTCTTC
15 | TRBD1 | TRBJ2-1 | . | TRBV7-9 | CASSSGQEPYNVQFF | TGTGCCAGCAGCTCGGGACAGGAGCCCTACAATGTGCAGTTCTTC
15 | TRBD2 | TRBJ2-7 | . | TRBV4-1 | CASSQGLAGLDEQYF | TGCGCCAGCAGCCAAGGCCTAGCGGGGTTAGACGAGCAGTACTTC
16 | TRBD1 | TRBJ1-5 | few | TRBV12-3/TRBV12-4 | CASSLQGAYSNQPQHF | TGTGCCAGCAGTTTACAGGGGGCATATAGCAATCAGCCCCAGCATTTT
18 | . | TRBJ2-5 | few | TRBV29-1 | CSVEDGIPGLSREETQYF | TGCAGCGTTGAAGATGGGATCCCGGGCCTATCGAGAGAAGAGACCCAGTACTTC
18 | . | TRBJ2-2 | . | TRBV12-3/TRBV12-4 | CASSLARGPETITGELFF | TGTGCCAGCAGTTTAGCGCGGGGGCCCGAAACAATCACCGGGGAGCTGTTTTTT
14 | . | TRBJ2-5 | few | TRBV6-5 | CASSWGPRDETQYF | TGTGCCAGCAGTTGGGGGCCCAGAGACGAGACCCAGTACTTC
14 | TRBD1 | TRBJ2-7 | few | TRBV12-3/TRBV12-4 | CASSSGQAAYEQYF | TGTGCCAGCAGCTCGGGACAGGCAGCCTACGAGCAGTACTTC
18 | TRBD1 | TRBJ2-3 | . | TRBV20-1 | CCARDAPFRDRALDTQYF | TGCTGTGCTAGAGATGCTCCCTTCCGGGACAGGGCCTTAGATACGCAGTATTTT
14 | . | TRBJ2-5 | . | TRBV9 | CASSAGLMQETQYF | TGTGCCAGCAGCGCAGGACTTATGCAAGAGACCCAGTACTTC
11 | . | TRBJ2-1 | few | TRBV7-9 | CASSRSNEQFF | TGTGCCAGCAGCCGCTCAAATGAGCAGTTCTTC
14 | . | TRBJ2-2 | . | TRBV10-2 | CASSPGLYTGELFF | TGCGCCAGCAGTCCGGGACTTTACACCGGGGAGCTGTTTTTT
18 | . | TRBJ2-1 | . | TRBV11-2 | CASSLIGLRAVSYNEQFF | TGTGCCAGCAGCTTAATCGGACTGCGAGCCGTCTCCTACAATGAGCAGTTCTTC
16 | . | TRBJ2-1 | few | TRBV6-1 | CASTYPRQPPRNEQFF | TGTGCCAGCACCTACCCTCGACAGCCTCCGCGGAATGAGCAGTTCTTC
16 | TRBD1 | TRBJ1-1 | few | TRBV6-5 | CASSYGTGGAGTEAFF | TGTGCCAGCAGTTACGGGACAGGGGGCGCGGGTACTGAAGCTTTCTTT
15 | TRBD2 | TRBJ2-3 | . | TRBV6-1 | CASSEVAGERDTQYF | TGTGCCAGCAGTGAGGTAGCGGGGGAGAGGGATACGCAGTATTTT
13 | . | TRBJ2-1 | . | TRBV6-1 | CASRRTANNEQFF | TGTGCCAGCAGGAGGACGGCAAACAATGAGCAGTTCTTC
14 | . | TRBJ2-3 | few | TRBV12-3/TRBV12-4 | CASTPEGITDTQYF | TGTGCCAGCACCCCGGAGGGCATAACAGATACGCAGTATTTT
13 | TRBD1 | TRBJ2-2 | . | TRBV29-1 | CSAATGGTGELFF | TGCAGCGCCGCGACAGGGGGCACCGGGGAGCTGTTTTTT
13 | . | TRBJ1-2 | . | TRBV20-1 | CSARDSINYGYTF | TGCAGTGCTAGAGACAGCATAAACTATGGCTACACCTTC
15 | TRBD1 | TRBJ1-1 | few | TRBV5-1 | CASSSRQGMNTEAFF | TGCGCCAGCAGCTCCAGACAGGGGATGAACACTGAAGCTTTCTTT
9 | . | TRBJ2-1 | few | TRBV29-1 | CSVGPLQFF | TGCAGCGTTGGCCCACTGCAGTTCTTC
14 | TRBD1 | TRBJ1-1 | many | TRBV12-3/TRBV12-4 | CASSAGTAGPEAFF | TGTGCCAGCAGTGCGGGGACAGCTGGTCCTGAAGCTTTCTTT
13 | . | TRBJ2-2 | few | TRBV4-2 | CASSTRDSGELFF | TGTGCCAGCAGCACCCGGGACTCCGGGGAGCTGTTTTTT
15 | TRBD1 | TRBJ2-1 | . | TRBV2 | CASRTRQGPNNEQFF | TGTGCCAGCAGGACACGACAGGGCCCTAACAATGAGCAGTTCTTC
13 | . | TRBJ1-2 | few | TRBV12-3/TRBV12-4 | CASSGRGVYGYTF | TGTGCCAGCAGCGGCAGAGGGGTCTATGGCTACACCTTC
17 | . | TRBJ2-1 | . | TRBV3-1 | CASSQEADRISYNEQFF | TGTGCCAGCAGCCAAGAGGCAGACAGAATCTCCTACAATGAGCAGTTCTTC
15 | . | TRBJ2-5 | many | TRBV6-4 | CASSEGGGGTETQYF | TGTGCCAGCAGTGAAGGAGGGGGCGGTACAGAGACCCAGTACTTC
12 | . | TRBJ2-2 | few | TRBV12-3/TRBV12-4 | CAQLALTGELFF | TGTGCCCAGCTGGCCCTTACCGGGGAGCTGTTTTTT
15 | . | TRBJ2-2 | . | TRBV29-1 | CSVLDVTANTGELFF | TGCAGCGTCCTTGATGTCACAGCGAACACCGGGGAGCTGTTTTTT
16 | . | TRBJ2-1 | few | TRBV7-2 | CASSSPAGSSYNEQFF | TGTGCCAGCAGCTCCCCGGCAGGGAGCTCCTACAATGAGCAGTTCTTC
14 | . | TRBJ2-7 | . | TRBV30 | CAWSIGGAFDEQYF | TGTGCCTGGAGCATTGGGGGGGCGTTCGACGAGCAGTACTTC
10 | . | TRBJ2-1 | few | TRBV28 | CASSSHEQFF | TGTGCCAGCAGTTCTCATGAGCAGTTCTTC